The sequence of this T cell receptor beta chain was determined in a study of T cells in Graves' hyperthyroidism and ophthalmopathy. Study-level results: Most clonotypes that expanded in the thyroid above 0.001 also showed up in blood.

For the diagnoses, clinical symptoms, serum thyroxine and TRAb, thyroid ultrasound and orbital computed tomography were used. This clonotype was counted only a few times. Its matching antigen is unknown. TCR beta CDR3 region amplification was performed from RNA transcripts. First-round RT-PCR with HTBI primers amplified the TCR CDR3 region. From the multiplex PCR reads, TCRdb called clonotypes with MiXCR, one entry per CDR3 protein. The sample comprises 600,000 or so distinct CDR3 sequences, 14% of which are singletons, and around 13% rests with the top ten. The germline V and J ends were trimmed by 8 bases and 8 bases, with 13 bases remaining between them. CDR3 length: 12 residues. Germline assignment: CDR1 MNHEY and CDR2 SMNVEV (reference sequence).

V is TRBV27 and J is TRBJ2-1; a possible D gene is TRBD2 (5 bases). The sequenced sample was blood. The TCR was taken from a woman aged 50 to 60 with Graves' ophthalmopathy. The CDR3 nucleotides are TGTGCCAGCCTTCCCATGCGGGATGAGCAGTTCTTC. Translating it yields CASLPMRDEQFF.